This entry features one TCR beta chain sequence. Its cognate antigen is unknown. Intraepithelial and lamina propria lymphocytes were released after the graft tissue was processed. The entry originates in a study of graft-versus-host responses after intestinal transplantation. Across the whole study: All of the recipients had induction that used anti-thymocyte globulin, then tacrolimus and steroids for approximately 3 years. Study-level findings and limits: The study associated peak circulating GvH clone levels with early post-transplant HvG declines. Investigators detected GvH clones in recipient marrow, with some emerging earlier in ileum or blood. The presence of high graft-versus-host to host-versus-graft clonal ratios in allografts characterized patients with graft-donor T cell macrochimerism.

The data were produced by immunoSEQ multiplex PCR, yet TCRdb's version contains in-frame clones alone and is incomplete. The sample records some 14,000 clones, approximately 70% being singletons. Looked up from germline, CDR1 is MNHEY and CDR2 is SVGAGI. Trimming took 4 bases from V and 9 from J; bases not matched to a gene: 6. The CDR3 consists of 14 residues. The source was ileum tissue, collected around 720 days after intestinal transplantation. The J gene is TRBJ1-6, the V gene TRBV6-5, with 7 bases matching TRBD1. The source is a human patient who received an intestinal transplant, so some T cells may come from the graft donor. The CDR3 coding sequence is TGTGCCAGCAGTTTCCGACAGGGCGGTTCACCCCTCCACTTT. Translated: CASSFRQGGSPLHF.